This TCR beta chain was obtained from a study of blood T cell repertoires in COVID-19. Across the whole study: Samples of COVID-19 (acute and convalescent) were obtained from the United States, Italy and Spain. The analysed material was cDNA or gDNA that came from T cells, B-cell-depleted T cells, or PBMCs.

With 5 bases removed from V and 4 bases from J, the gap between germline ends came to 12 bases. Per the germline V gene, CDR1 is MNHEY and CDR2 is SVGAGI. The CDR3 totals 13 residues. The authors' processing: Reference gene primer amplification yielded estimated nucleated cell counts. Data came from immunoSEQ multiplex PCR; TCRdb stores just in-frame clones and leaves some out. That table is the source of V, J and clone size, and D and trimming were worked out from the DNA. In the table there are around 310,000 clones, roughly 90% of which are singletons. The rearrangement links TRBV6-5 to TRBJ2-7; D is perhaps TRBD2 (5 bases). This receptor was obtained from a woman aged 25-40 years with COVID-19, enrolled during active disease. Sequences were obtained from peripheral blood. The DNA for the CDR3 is TGTGCCAGCAGTCGGGGAGCCCAGTACGAGCAGTACTTC. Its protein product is CASSRGAQYEQYF.